These 27 T cell receptor beta chains came from one sample sequenced in a study of shared clonotypes between healthy human individuals. Libraries were prepared by immunoSEQ multiplex PCR; TCRdb keeps only in-frame clonotypes and omits some of them. The sample shows 2.5 million or so clones, 85% to 95% of them seen only once. Sample: naive CD4+ T cells sorted from blood. As to subset: CD45RA+ positively selected. The receptors derive from a man aged 18 to 29 in good health.

The CDR3 here is CASSLPAGNGGELFF. CDR3 bases: TGTGCCAGCAGCTTGCCCGCAGGAAACGGCGGGGAGCTGTTTTTT. This chain links TRBV5-6 with TRBJ2-2; no reliable D call. Trimming shortened V by 1 base and J by 7 bases, and 14 bases separated the two germline ends. Germline V gives CDR1 SGHDT, CDR2 YYEEEE. The CDR3 length is 15 residues. Using reference TRBV5-6 and TRBJ2-2 for the parts outside the CDR3, the full variable domain is DAGVTQSPTHLIKTRGQQVTLRCSPKSGHDTVSWYQQALGQGPQFIFQYYEEEERQRGNFPDRFSGHQFPNYSSELNVNALLLGDSALYLCASSLPAGNGGELFFGEGSRLTVL.

This sequence joins TRBV9 and TRBJ1-4, with TRBD1 identical over 11 bases. This CDR3 spans 14 amino acids. Germline V CDR1 and CDR2: SGDLS, YYNGEE. V was pared by 4 bases and J by 7 bases, with 3 bases of the junction left unmatched. CDR3 residues: CASSRTGGPEKLFF. The CDR3 bases are TGTGCCAGCAGCCGGACAGGGGGCCCTGAAAAACTGTTTTTT.

The chain couples TRBV28 to TRBJ2-1; 11 bases line up with TRBD2. The CDR3 has 17 amino acids. Germline CDR1 is MDHEN and CDR2 is SYDVKM. V dropped 6 bases and J dropped 4; count of bases not matched to a gene: 11. The CDR3 DNA follows: TGTGCCAGCAGCTCTACCTACCTAGCGGGGGGTTACAATGAGCAGTTCTTC. It yields the protein CASSSTYLAGGYNEQFF.

This chain links TRBV19 with TRBJ1-2; 8 bases are a match to TRBD1. The CDR3 sequence is 14 residues long. Germline CDR1 and CDR2: LNHDA and SQIVND (reference sequence). V was clipped by 3 bases and J by 6 bases; unmatched bases: 6. CDR3 protein: CASSMEDRGHGYTF. Written as DNA, the CDR3 is TGTGCCAGTAGTATGGAAGACAGGGGACATGGCTACACCTTC. The variable domain in full, with the rest retrieved from reference TRBV19 and TRBJ1-2, is DGGITQSPKYLFRKEGQNVTLSCEQNLNHDAMYWYRQDPGQGLRLIYYSQIVNDFQKGDIAEGYSVSREKKESFPLTVTSAQKNPTAFYLCASSMEDRGHGYTFGSGTRLTVV.

The V gene is TRBV14, the J gene TRBJ1-6, with D tentatively TRBD1 (6 bases). V dropped 0 bases and J dropped 3 bases, with 12 bases sitting between them. Germline V CDR1 and CDR2: SGHDN, FVKESK. The CDR3 sequence is 17 residues long. CDR3 in amino acids: CASSQDRGTNYNSPLHF. The CDR3 DNA is TGTGCCAGCAGCCAAGATCGAGGGACAAACTATAATTCACCCCTCCACTTT. Full variable domain (outside the CDR3, taken from reference TRBV14 and TRBJ1-6): EAGVTQFPSHSVIEKGQTVTLRCDPISGHDNLYWYRRVMGKEIKFLLHFVKESKQDESGMPNNRFLAERTGGTYSTLKVQPAELEDSGVYFCASSQDRGTNYNSPLHFGNGTRLTVT.

This rearrangement joins TRBV11-2 to TRBJ2-5; TRBD1 matches 8 bases. This CDR3 contains 14 residues. Looked up from germline, CDR1 is SGHAT and CDR2 is FQNNGV. V was clipped by 4 bases and J by 2 bases; unmatched bases: 3. CDR3 residues: CASSSQGAQETQYF. The CDR3 region has the DNA TGTGCCAGCAGCTCGCAGGGGGCGCAAGAGACCCAGTACTTC.

This sequence joins TRBV6-1 and TRBJ2-3, with D unclear. The CDR3 length is 16 residues. The ends were cut back, 4 bases at V and 2 bases at J, with 16 bases in the middle. Looked up from germline, CDR1 is MNHNS and CDR2 is SASEGT. In DNA form, the CDR3 reads TGTGCCAGCAGTGGGGTAGGCAGATCGTTCACAGATACGCAGTATTTT. Residues: CASSGVGRSFTDTQYF.

V gene TRBV6-1 combines with J gene TRBJ2-1; 9 bases match TRBD1. The V and J ends lost 7 bases and 10 bases, in that order; junction bases with no gene match: 11. Germline assignment: CDR1 MNHNS and CDR2 SASEGT. This CDR3 comprises 14 residues. The CDR3 DNA is TGTGCCAGCACCGACAGGGACAGGGCGAGAGAGCAGTTCTTC. Encoded protein: CASTDRDRAREQFF.

The chain links TRBV12-5 to TRBJ2-1; D not certain. The germline V and J ends were trimmed by 1 base and 5 bases, with 3 bases remaining between them. Per the germline V gene, CDR1 is LGHNT and CDR2 is FRNRAP. The CDR3 is made up of 12 amino acids. The CDR3 region has the DNA TGTGCTAGTGGTTTGGAAGACAATGAGCAGTTCTTC. This codes for CASGLEDNEQFF.

This chain uses TRBV5-3 with TRBJ2-7; TRBD2 matches at 8 bases. TRBV5-3 is identified as an open reading frame with a role that is uncertain. The length of the CDR3 is 15 residues. V dropped 4 bases and J dropped 4; count of bases not matched to a gene: 10. As DNA, the CDR3 is TGTGCCAGAAGCCCTAAGCCGGGGGGGCCGTACGAGCAGTACTTC. Amino acid sequence: CARSPKPGGPYEQYF.

This chain uses TRBV6-5 with TRBJ2-1; D is unclear. CDR1 and CDR2 from the germline V gene are MNHEY and SVGAGI. The length of the CDR3 is 15 residues. V dropped 6 bases and J dropped 4 bases, with 16 bases sitting between them. Written as DNA, the CDR3 is TGTGCCAGCAGCCGTCGGGCCGCCCTTTACAATGAGCAGTTCTTC. Translated: CASSRRAALYNEQFF.

V and J are TRBV11-2 and TRBJ2-7; D possibly corresponds to TRBD1 (5 bases). V shed 4 bases and J shed 2 bases, with 15 bases lying between them. This CDR3 contains 15 residues. The germline CDR1 and CDR2 sequences are SGHAT and FQNNGV. CDR3 sequence reads: CASSSRQSLTYEQYF. In DNA, the CDR3 is TGTGCCAGCAGCTCCCGACAGAGTCTAACCTACGAGCAGTACTTC. Supplemented by reference TRBV11-2 and TRBJ2-7, the full variable domain reads EAGVAQSPRYKIIEKRQSVAFWCNPISGHATLYWYQQILGQGPKLLIQFQNNGVVDDSQLPKDRFSAERLKGVDSTLKIQPAKLEDSAVYLCASSSRQSLTYEQYFGPGTRLTVT.

The chain links TRBV28 to TRBJ2-4; D is unresolved. The germline gives CDR1 MDHEN, CDR2 SYDVKM. This CDR3 comprises 15 residues. V gave up 5 bases and J gave up 0 bases, with 11 bases separating them. In nucleotides, the CDR3 is TGTGCCAGCAGTCGGATGGACCTAGCCAAAAACATTCAGTACTTC. Its protein is CASSRMDLAKNIQYF.

This chain joins TRBV7-6 and TRBJ2-7; D call uncertain. Trimming cost V 1 base and J 3 bases, with 7 bases left between them. The CDR3 runs to 13 residues. The germline CDR1 and CDR2 sequences are SGHVS and FNYEAQ. The CDR3 region is CASSLDEDYEQYF. DNA for the CDR3: TGTGCCAGCAGCTTAGATGAGGACTACGAGCAGTACTTC.

DNA for the CDR3: TGTGCCATCAGTGAGTCCCCCGGGGGGGGCACCGGGGAGCTGTTTTTT. Translating it yields CAISESPGGGTGELFF. V is TRBV10-3 and J is TRBJ2-2; TRBD2 matches 8 bases. This CDR3 contains 16 residues. V trimming: 0 bases; J trimming: 4 bases; junction bases outside the gene matches: 4. Germline CDR1 is ENHRY and CDR2 is SYGVKD.

The count of this clone is one. The junction shows a germline mismatch at one end, possibly a read error. This sequence joins TRBV7-8 and TRBJ2-4; perhaps TRBD2 as D (6 bases). Germline assignment: CDR1 SGHVS and CDR2 FQNEAQ. CDR3 length: 16 amino acids. The CDR3 is CASTLRGGLAKNIQYF. The CDR3 DNA reads TGTGCCAGCACCTTACGTGGGGGGTTAGCCAAAAACATTCAGTACTTC.

This rearrangement joins TRBV25-1 to TRBJ2-3; D is unclear. Germline-derived CDR1 and CDR2 are MGHDK and SYGVNS. The CDR3 is 15 amino acids. V was cut by 1 base and J by 6 bases, with 14 bases left in between. CDR3 sequence reads: CASSEFESLTDTQYF. The CDR3 region has the DNA TGTGCCAGCAGTGAATTTGAGAGTCTAACCGATACGCAGTATTTT.

The chain couples TRBV7-6 to TRBJ1-1, with D perhaps matching TRBD1 (6 bases). The germline V gene has CDR1 SGHVS and CDR2 FNYEAQ. V gave up 3 bases and J gave up 3 bases, with 8 bases separating them. CDR3 length: 13 residues. The CDR3 is CASSLRGDTEAFF. The CDR3 DNA follows: TGTGCCAGCAGCTTGAGGGGGGACACTGAAGCTTTCTTT.

The chain joins TRBV2 to TRBJ1-4, with unresolved D. The CDR3 loop spans 15 amino acids. Germline V gene lookup returns CDR1 SNHLY and CDR2 FYNNEI. The germline V and J ends were trimmed by 10 bases and 3 bases, with 18 bases remaining between them. CDR3 loop: CATRWLGVPNEKLFF. In nucleotides, the CDR3 is TGTGCCACCAGATGGCTCGGGGTACCTAATGAAAAACTGTTTTTT.

J is TRBJ1-2 and V is TRBV5-6; no firm D call. The germline V gene encodes CDR1 SGHDT and CDR2 YYEEEE. CDR3 size: 13 residues. The ends were cut back, 2 bases at V and 1 base at J, with 6 bases in the middle. The CDR3 spells CASSLKNNYGYTF. The CDR3 DNA sequence: TGTGCCAGCAGCTTAAAGAATAACTATGGCTACACCTTC.

This sequence joins TRBV30 and TRBJ1-2, with TRBD1 identical over 9 bases. With 2 bases clipped from V and 12 bases from J, the junction kept 4 bases outside the gene matches. This CDR3 comprises 11 residues. Germline assignment: CDR1 GTSNPN and CDR2 SVGIG (reference sequence). CDR3 DNA: TGTGCCTGGAGTCCGACAGGGGGGCACACCTTC. Translation: CAWSPTGGHTF.

The chain joins TRBV11-2 to TRBJ2-4, with a possible D match to TRBD2 (6 bases). The V gene lost 0 bases and the J gene lost 0 bases, with 9 bases spanning the gap. Germline V gene lookup returns CDR1 SGHAT and CDR2 FQNNGV. This CDR3 contains 16 residues. CDR3 sequence (DNA): TGTGCCAGCAGCTTAGAACCGGGGGTAGCCAAAAACATTCAGTACTTC. Amino acid sequence: CASSLEPGVAKNIQYF.

V gene TRBV6-6 combines with J gene TRBJ2-5; D might be TRBD2 (5 bases). Germline V gene sequence: CDR1 MNHNY, CDR2 SVGAGI (reference sequence). The V end was cut by 6 bases, the J end by 4 bases, with 18 bases between. The CDR3 is made up of 15 amino acids. CDR3 loop: CASSAMDSRPETQYF. The CDR3 DNA follows: TGTGCCAGCAGCGCGATGGACTCCCGCCCAGAGACCCAGTACTTC.

This chain links TRBV6-6 with TRBJ1-2; TRBD1 matches at 8 bases. This CDR3 region has 13 residues. Germline lookup yields CDR1 MNHNY and CDR2 SVGAGI (reference sequence). Trimming removed 6 bases from V and 3 bases from J; junction bases left unmatched: 3. The CDR3: CASRQGVDYGYTF. CDR3 DNA: TGTGCCAGCAGACAGGGGGTTGACTATGGCTACACCTTC.

The CDR3 reads CASSDSAGGGTDTQYF. The CDR3 DNA reads TGTGCCAGCAGTGATTCCGCCGGGGGAGGCACAGATACGCAGTATTTT. The genes are TRBV25-1 and TRBJ2-3; maybe TRBD2 (6 bases). V shed 3 bases and J shed 1 base, with 14 bases lying between them. The germline CDR1 and CDR2 sequences are MGHDK and SYGVNS. The CDR3 is made up of 16 amino acids.

The chain links TRBV4-2 to TRBJ1-2; no firm D call. The CDR3 has 14 residues. The V and J ends lost 0 bases and 3 bases respectively, with 8 bases between them. Germline V gene data show CDR1 as LGHNA and CDR2 as YNFKEQ. The CDR3 region is CASSQDVEDYGYTF. CDR3 nucleotides: TGTGCCAGCAGCCAAGATGTCGAGGACTATGGCTACACCTTC.

The rearrangement links TRBV6-1 to TRBJ2-7; tentatively, D is TRBD2 (5 bases). Germline-derived CDR1 and CDR2 are MNHNS and SASEGT. CDR3 length equals 13 residues. V dropped 2 bases and J dropped 5 bases, with 10 bases sitting between them. CDR3: CASSETPGDEQYF. DNA for the CDR3: TGTGCCAGCAGTGAAACCCCCGGGGACGAGCAGTACTTC.